This T cell receptor (beta chain) was found in a study of blood T cell repertoires in COVID-19. About the study: COVID-19 samples, acute and convalescent, were from the United States, Italy and Spain. PBMCs, B-cell-depleted T cells, or T cells were the source of the cDNA or gDNA that made up the material.

The data were produced by immunoSEQ multiplex PCR, yet TCRdb's version contains in-frame clones alone and is incomplete. Found here are some 140,000 clones, just under 85% of them singletons; the top ten hold 3% to 3.5%. Looked up from germline, CDR1 is MGHRA and CDR2 is YSYEKL. V gave up 2 bases and J gave up 2 bases, with 15 bases separating them. The CDR3 sequence is 16 residues long. This TCR was recovered from a woman at least 80 years old with acute or convalescent COVID-19. This chain joins TRBV4-1 and TRBJ2-5; weak D call: TRBD2 (7 bases). The sequenced sample consisted of peripheral blood. The CDR3 DNA is TGCGCCAGCAGCCAATTTGATAGGGGGGGACAAGAGACCCAGTACTTC. This encodes CASSQFDRGGQETQYF.